These 10 T cell receptor beta chains share one sample of origin, sequenced in a study of vaccination and CD4 T cells after COVID-19. Time point denoted: late sampling 161 to 241 days after vaccination in a few convalescent patients. TCRdb reprocessed the PCR reads with MiXCR, giving one entry per CDR3 protein. The sample consists of more than 35,000 distinct CDR3 sequences, more than 35% of them appearing once. The sample here was CD4+ T cells from blood, taken about 7 months after SARS-CoV-2 vaccination. These receptors all stem from a human donor who had recovered from COVID-19.

The chain joins TRBV11-2 to TRBJ1-5; a possible D gene is TRBD1 (6 bases). The V gene lost 1 base and the J gene lost 6 bases, with 13 bases spanning the gap. There are 15 residues in the CDR3. CDR1 is SGHAT, CDR2 FQNNGV, per germline. The CDR3 DNA is TGTGCCAGCAGCTTAGGTCGGAACAGGGTTCAGCCCCAGCATTTT. It codes for CASSLGRNRVQPQHF.

The chain links TRBV10-3 to TRBJ1-5, with D hard to call. Germline loops: CDR1 ENHRY, CDR2 SYGVKD. The CDR3 sequence is 14 residues long. Trimming took 0 bases from V and 2 from J, leaving 5 bases between them. Written as DNA, the CDR3 is TGTGCCATCAGTGAGTCGGGCGGCAATCAGCCCCAGCATTTT. It codes for CAISESGGNQPQHF.

The J gene is TRBJ2-3, the V gene TRBV20-1; D unclear. The CDR3 is 10 amino acids. Deletions cut 3 bases from V and 3 bases from J, with 1 base between. Germline V CDR1 and CDR2: DFQATT, SNEGSKA (reference sequence). This CDR3 is CSARTDTQYF. CDR3 DNA: TGCAGTGCTAGGACAGATACGCAGTATTTT.

The chain links TRBV2 to TRBJ2-1; 8 bases fit TRBD2. V shed 6 bases and J 12 bases; nucleotides not matched to a gene: 10. This CDR3 spans 13 amino acids. Looked up from germline, CDR1 is SNHLY and CDR2 is FYNNEI. The CDR3 nucleotides are TGTGCCAGCAGGGTAACTAGCGGAGGCTCGCAGTTCTTC. This translates into CASRVTSGGSQFF.

In DNA form, the CDR3 reads TGCAGTGCTACAAAGACTAGCGGGGGGTCCACAGATACGCAGTATTTT. Protein: CSATKTSGGSTDTQYF. This sequence joins TRBV20-1 and TRBJ2-3; 13 bases are a match to TRBD2. The V segment lost 4 bases and the J segment 2 bases; nucleotides outside the gene matches: 6. This CDR3 spans 16 amino acids. The germline CDR1 and CDR2 sequences are DFQATT and SNEGSKA (reference sequence).

V gene TRBV7-9 combines with J gene TRBJ2-2; D is uncertain. Trimming left V 5 bases short and J 3 bases short, with 10 bases between. The length of the CDR3 is 14 residues. Germline values: CDR1 SEHNR, CDR2 FQNEAQ (reference sequence). Here the CDR3 DNA reads TGTGCCAGCAGCCTAAGTGGGTACACCGGGGAGCTGTTTTTT. It is translated as CASSLSGYTGELFF.

This chain connects TRBV28 to TRBJ1-1, with D possibly TRBD1 on 5 matching bases. The germline V and J ends were trimmed by 2 bases and 6 bases, with 7 bases remaining between them. Germline V gene data show CDR1 as MDHEN and CDR2 as SYDVKM. The CDR3 has 12 amino acids. The CDR3 DNA follows: TGTGCCAGCAGTTTACGCAGGGCTGAAGCTTTCTTT. This translates into CASSLRRAEAFF.

The chain links TRBV20-1 to TRBJ2-3; 12 bases align to TRBD2. This CDR3 contains 16 residues. V lost 5 bases, J lost 4 bases, and 10 bases stayed unmatched. Germline loops: CDR1 DFQATT, CDR2 SNEGSKA (reference sequence). CDR3 coding DNA: TGCAGTGCTTTGCGCCAACTAGCGGGAGGAGCAGATACGCAGTATTTT. Translated, it gives CSALRQLAGGADTQYF.

The table lists this clonotype with a few counts. The rearrangement joins TRBV7-9 to TRBJ2-3, with TRBD2 as a possible D gene (6 bases). V was cut by 7 bases and J by 7 bases, with 18 bases left in between. Germline V gene sequence: CDR1 SEHNR, CDR2 FQNEAQ (reference sequence). This CDR3 contains 14 residues. CDR3 DNA: TGTGCCAGCACCCCCCTAACGGACTACTATACGCAGTATTTT. It translates to CASTPLTDYYTQYF.

J is TRBJ2-7 and V is TRBV19, with 8 bases that match TRBD1. The germline V gene encodes CDR1 LNHDA and CDR2 SQIVND (reference sequence). CDR3 size: 13 residues. V shed 7 bases and J 6 bases; nucleotides not matched to a gene: 8. CDR3 DNA: TGTGCCAGTACCTTGACAGGGGCGGGCGAGCAGTACTTC. Translating gives CASTLTGAGEQYF.